This note documents a single T cell receptor (beta chain) sequence. Patients from Seattle were sampled longitudinally, starting during active infection. The data stem from a study of blood T cell repertoires in COVID-19. Study in general: PBMCs, B-cell-depleted T cells, or T cells were the source of the cDNA or gDNA that made up the material.

Original processing notes: Reference gene primer amplification yielded estimated nucleated cell counts. The table came from immunoSEQ multiplex PCR; TCRdb's copy has only in-frame clones and leaves some out. V, J and clone size were drawn from that table, and D and trimming were deduced from the DNA. The sample holds 250,000 to 300,000 clones, less than 90% seen once. The CDR3 has 13 residues. Unmatched junction bases numbered 5, after V lost 8 bases and J lost 1 base. CDR1 and CDR2 from the germline V gene are MNHEY and SMNVEV (reference sequence). The source of this sequence is a woman under 40 with COVID-19, enrolled during active disease. Material: peripheral blood. The V gene is TRBV27, the J gene TRBJ2-7; 7 bases align to TRBD1. CDR3 sequence reads: CASGNRGSYEQYF. For the CDR3, the DNA is TGTGCCAGCGGTAACAGGGGATCCTACGAGCAGTACTTC.